This T cell receptor beta chain was identified in a study of patients and donors after allogeneic stem cell transplantation. This clonotype showed up just a few times. MiXCR, run by TCRdb on the RT-PCR reads, gives a single entry per CDR3 protein. The sample has about 960,000 distinct CDR3 sequences, about a sixth seen once. The sequence was obtained from a human donor who was either an allogeneic HSCT recipient or a stem cell or donor lymphocyte infusion donor (not recorded which). It is not recorded whose cells these are; they may come from a transplant donor. The sequencing input was blood, either unsorted or a sorted T cell fraction (not recorded which).

This CDR3 reads CASSPGASEKLFF. CDR3 nucleotide sequence: TGTGCCAGCTCACCAGGGGCGTCTGAAAAACTGTTTTTT. This chain joins TRBV18 and TRBJ1-4; possible D gene TRBD1, 5 bases. V lost 2 bases, J lost 7 bases, and 8 bases lay in between. The germline gives CDR1 KGHSH, CDR2 LQKENI. The CDR3 is made up of 13 amino acids.